A selection of T cell receptor beta chains follows, all from one sample in a study of shared clonotypes between healthy human individuals. The assay was immunoSEQ multiplex PCR, and TCRdb's table has in-frame clones only and misses some. This sample yields 2 million to 2.5 million clones, of which over 85% are seen a single time; around 0.4% belongs to the top ten. What was sequenced was naive CD4+ T cells from PBMCs. The source is a man younger than 30 in good health. Some clones in this sample may be carry-over from other donors' samples. CDR3s include the opening cysteine and the closing phenylalanine or tryptophan. The D gene is left open where the match is weak. Clone size is shown for a subset of rows, as once, few, many or a class of expanded clone.

size	D	J	V	length	DNA	CDR3
-	-	TRBJ1-1	TRBV4-3	14	TGCGCCAGCAGCCGCCTTGGAGTTGGGACTGAAGCTTTCTTT	CASSRLGVGTEAFF
-	-	TRBJ2-7	TRBV10-3	13	TGTGCCATCAGAAAACAAGAAAACTACGAGCAGTACTTC	CAIRKQENYEQYF
-	-	TRBJ2-5	TRBV28	14	TGTGCCAGCAGTTCCGTTCCCAGCCAAGAGACCCAGTACTTC	CASSSVPSQETQYF
-	TRBD1	TRBJ2-1	TRBV7-2	15	TGTGCCAGCAGCTTTGGGACAGGGGACTACAATGAGCAGTTCTTC	CASSFGTGDYNEQFF
-	TRBD2	TRBJ2-7	TRBV7-3	15	TGTGCCAGCAGCTTCTATGCGGGAGGAGCGTACGAGCAGTACTTC	CASSFYAGGAYEQYF
-	TRBD1	TRBJ1-4	TRBV5-1	15	TGCGCCAGCAGCCCTGGGACAGGACAGGCTGAAAAACTGTTTTTT	CASSPGTGQAEKLFF
-	-	TRBJ1-2	TRBV29-1	14	TGCAGCGTTGTGGGTACCGACATCCTTCGCGGCTACACCTTC	CSVVGTDILRGYTF
-	-	TRBJ2-2	TRBV7-9	15	TGTGCCAGCAGACGGAACAGGGAGGACACCGGGGAGCTGTTTTTT	CASRRNREDTGELFF
-	-	TRBJ2-7	TRBV20-1	11	TGCAGTGCTAGAGATTTTAACGAGCAGTACTTC	CSARDFNEQYF
-	TRBD2	TRBJ2-1	TRBV5-4	16	TGTGCCAGCAGCCCTAGGACTAGCGGGACCTACAATGAGCAGTTCTTC	CASSPRTSGTYNEQFF
-	-	TRBJ1-1	TRBV10-3	13	TGTGCCATCAGTGTGGGGGAGAACACTGAAGCTTTCTTT	CAISVGENTEAFF
-	-	TRBJ2-7	TRBV11-3	13	TGTGCCAGCAGTCCAGGGTACTCCTACGAGCAGTACTTC	CASSPGYSYEQYF
once	-	TRBJ2-4	TRBV28	13	TGTGCCAGCACCGAAGGGGCCAAAAACATTCAGTACTTC	CASTEGAKNIQYF
-	-	TRBJ2-3	TRBV14	16	TGTGCCAGCAGCCAAGATCCGGGACAAGGGGGAGATACGCAGTATTTT	CASSQDPGQGGDTQYF
-	-	TRBJ1-4	TRBV5-8	11	TGTGCCAGCAGCTTTAATGAAAAACTGTTTTTT	CASSFNEKLFF
-	TRBD2	TRBJ2-1	TRBV5-1	17	TGCGCCAGCAGCGGGGGGTTTCTAGCGGGTCCTTACAATGAGCAGTTCTTC	CASSGGFLAGPYNEQFF
-	-	TRBJ2-2	TRBV30	11	TGTGCCTGGGGTTGGGGCGGGGAGCTGTTTTTT	CAWGWGGELFF
-	-	TRBJ2-5	TRBV7-2	14	TGTGCCAGCAGCTTAGTCCGGGCCCCAGAGACCCAGTACTTC	CASSLVRAPETQYF
-	-	TRBJ2-7	TRBV7-9	12	TGTGCCAGCAGCTTAGTGCCGTACGAGCAGTACTTC	CASSLVPYEQYF
-	-	TRBJ1-1	TRBV15	15	TGTGCCACCAGCAGAGAAGGGGTCCTTAACACTGAAGCTTTCTTT	CATSREGVLNTEAFF
-	-	TRBJ1-2	TRBV6-5	12	TGTGCCAGCAGGCAGGGTGACTATGGCTACACCTTC	CASRQGDYGYTF
-	-	TRBJ2-5	TRBV6-5	14	TGTGCCAGCAGGGCGGGACTGAGTGAAGAGACCCAGTACTTC	CASRAGLSEETQYF
-	-	TRBJ2-5	TRBV7-7	12	TGTGCCAGCAGCCCTACTTTAGAGACCCAGTACTTC	CASSPTLETQYF
-	-	TRBJ2-7	TRBV6-6	16	TGTGCCAGCAGCCCCGGACTTCGGACAGTCTCCTACGAGCAGTACTTC	CASSPGLRTVSYEQYF
-	-	TRBJ2-7	TRBV18	14	TGTGCCAGCTCACCATTCAACCGGGAAGGCGAGCAGTACTTC	CASSPFNREGEQYF
-	-	TRBJ2-3	TRBV29-1	13	TGCAGCCTGCTCTGGACTCTAGATGATACGCAGTATTTT	CSLLWTLDDTQYF
-	TRBD1	TRBJ1-2	TRBV28	14	TGTGCCAGCACTCGGGACAGGGGGGTTGGGGGCTACACCTTC	CASTRDRGVGGYTF
-	-	TRBJ1-1	TRBV5-1	14	TGCGCCAGCAGCCCAGGGTGGTTGGACACTGAAGCTTTCTTT	CASSPGWLDTEAFF
-	-	TRBJ2-1	TRBV4-1	16	TGCGCCAGCAGCCACAAGACGATCCGGAGGGGGAATGAGCAGTTCTTC	CASSHKTIRRGNEQFF
-	TRBD1	TRBJ1-3	TRBV7-9	15	TGTGCCAGCAGCTTGCGACAGGGTGGTGGAAACACCATATATTTT	CASSLRQGGGNTIYF
-	-	TRBJ1-3	TRBV18	15	TGTGCCAGCTCACCCGTGCCTTCTCCTGGAAACACCATATATTTT	CASSPVPSPGNTIYF
-	-	TRBJ1-1	TRBV7-3	15	TGTGCCAGCAGCGTTACGGGACCCGGGACCGCTGAAGCTTTCTTT	CASSVTGPGTAEAFF
few	-	TRBJ2-1	TRBV20-1	9	TGCAGTGCTACCCGGGAGCAGTTCTTC	CSATREQFF
-	-	TRBJ2-7	TRBV30	14	TGTGCCTGGAGTGTACGGCAGGGAAGGTACGAGCAGTACTTC	CAWSVRQGRYEQYF
once	-	TRBJ2-6	TRBV7-9	14	TGTGCCAGCACCAATAGATCTGGGGCCAACGTCCTGACTTTC	CASTNRSGANVLTF
-	TRBD2	TRBJ2-1	TRBV5-1	18	TGCGCCAGCAGCTCCGGTGGCGTGGCGGGGGGCGCTGCGGATGAGCAGTTCTTC	CASSSGGVAGGAADEQFF
-	-	TRBJ2-6	TRBV19	15	TGTGCCAGTAGACAGGCCGGGACACAAAACAACGTCCTGACTTTC	CASRQAGTQNNVLTF
once	TRBD2	TRBJ2-1	TRBV23-1	15	TGCGCCAGCAGTCCGACTAGCGGGAGGTACAATGAGCAGTTCTTC	CASSPTSGRYNEQFF
-	TRBD2	TRBJ2-5	TRBV7-2	16	TGTGCCAGCAGCAAAGCTTTAGCGGGAAACCAAGAGACCCAGTACTTC	CASSKALAGNQETQYF
once	-	TRBJ2-1	TRBV2	14	TGTGCCAGCAGGCTCCCCAGGGACTACAATGAGCAGTTCTTC	CASRLPRDYNEQFF
-	TRBD1	TRBJ2-5	TRBV5-6	14	TGTGCCAGCAGCCAGACAGGGGGCCAAGAGACCCAGTACTTC	CASSQTGGQETQYF
-	-	TRBJ2-6	TRBV28	14	TGTGCCAGCAGCCGACTAGGTGGGGCCAACGTCCTGACTTTC	CASSRLGGANVLTF
-	TRBD1	TRBJ1-2	TRBV5-4	14	TGTGCCAGCAGCTTTACAGGGGTGCATTCTGGCTACACCTTC	CASSFTGVHSGYTF
-	TRBD1	TRBJ1-1	TRBV5-5	15	TGTGCCAGCAGCCCGGATTGGGACAGAGACACTGAAGCTTTCTTT	CASSPDWDRDTEAFF
-	TRBD2	TRBJ2-2	TRBV7-9	16	TGTGCCAGCAGCTCCGGGACTAGTAGGGGCACCGGGGAGCTGTTTTTT	CASSSGTSRGTGELFF